A single sample is the source of the 24 T cell receptor beta chains below, sequenced in a study of control samples from healthy donors and cancer patients. Data came from immunoSEQ multiplex PCR; TCRdb stores just in-frame clones and leaves some out. The sample has more than 65,000 clones, roughly 84% seen once. The sequenced sample consisted of blood. These receptors all come from a man in his forties or fifties in good health.

The J gene is TRBJ2-2, the V gene TRBV24-1; the match to TRBD1 covers 10 bases. The CDR3 is 16 residues long. Germline V gives CDR1 KGHDR, CDR2 SFDVKD. With 4 bases clipped from V and 6 bases from J, the junction kept 7 bases outside the gene matches. The DNA for the CDR3 is TGTGCCACCAGTGAGACAGGGGGCGCTCAGCCCGGGGAGCTGTTTTTT. This translates into CATSETGGAQPGELFF.

This rearrangement joins TRBV3-1 (or the pseudogene TRBV3-2) to TRBJ2-7; 7 bases line up with TRBD1. This CDR3 is built from 14 residues. CDR1 LGHDT and CDR2 YNNKEL come from the germline V gene (reference sequence). With V trimmed by 5 bases and J by 2 bases, 6 bases remained unmatched. The DNA of the CDR3 is TGTGCCAGCAGCACTCCGGGACAGACCTACGAGCAGTACTTC. Its translation is CASSTPGQTYEQYF.

The chain carries TRBV28 and TRBJ1-2; TRBD1 agrees at 7 bases. This CDR3 is 15 amino acids long. The V segment lost 2 bases and the J segment 7 bases; nucleotides outside the gene matches: 10. CDR1 and CDR2 (germline): MDHEN, SYDVKM. The CDR3 coding sequence is TGTGCCAGCAGTTTAGTCAGACAGGGTTTCGGTGGCTACACCTTC. The encoded protein is CASSLVRQGFGGYTF.

The chain joins TRBV7-9 to TRBJ2-7; possibly TRBD2 for D (5 bases). The CDR3 runs 15 residues. Between the trimmed V and J ends, which lost 5 bases and 1 base, there was a span of 15 bases. Looked up from germline, CDR1 is SEHNR and CDR2 is FQNEAQ (reference sequence). CDR3 in amino acids: CASSPTGRVSYEQYF. For the CDR3, the DNA is TGTGCCAGCAGCCCAACGGGAAGGGTTTCCTACGAGCAGTACTTC.

With respect to this clone: This sample includes further DNA sequences coding for the same CDR3. This sequence joins TRBV19 and TRBJ2-2; D may match TRBD1 or TRBD2 (5 bases each). Looked up from germline, CDR1 is LNHDA and CDR2 is SQIVND (reference sequence). Trimming removed 7 bases from V and 5 bases from J, with 20 bases in between. There are 16 residues in the CDR3. The CDR3 DNA is TGTGCCAGTACCCTGGGACCCTCAATCAATACCGGGGAGCTGTTTTTT. It is translated as CASTLGPSINTGELFF.

The chain recombines TRBV7-2 with TRBJ1-5; D gene uncertain. Germline CDR1 and CDR2: SGHTA and FQGNSA. The CDR3 spans 13 residues. Trimming took 7 bases from V and 6 from J, leaving 13 bases between them. CDR3 region: CASTKEGSQPQHF. The CDR3 DNA sequence: TGTGCCAGCACCAAAGAAGGGAGTCAGCCCCAGCATTTT.

V usage is TRBV4-2 and J usage is TRBJ2-7; no firm D call. Per the germline V gene, CDR1 is LGHNA and CDR2 is YNFKEQ. Trimming removed 0 bases at V and 1 base at J, with 10 bases between. This CDR3 has 15 residues. CDR3 sequence reads: CASSQDFGGSYEQYF. CDR3 nucleotides: TGTGCCAGCAGCCAAGATTTTGGCGGATCCTACGAGCAGTACTTC.

The V and J genes are TRBV3-1 (or the pseudogene TRBV3-2) and TRBJ2-1, with 7 bases lining up with TRBD2. Per germline, CDR1 LGHDT and CDR2 YNNKEL (reference sequence). This CDR3 is 18 amino acids long. The ends lost 3 bases at V and 3 bases at J; junction bases unmatched: 14. The chain's CDR3 is CASSQKRGGQRNYNEQFF. The CDR3 coding sequence is TGTGCCAGCAGCCAGAAAAGGGGAGGGCAAAGAAACTACAATGAGCAGTTCTTC.

CDR3 region: CASSVRGARDTDTQYF. The CDR3 DNA follows: TGTGCCAGCAGCGTTAGGGGCGCCAGGGACACAGATACGCAGTATTTT. V and J are TRBV7-9 and TRBJ2-3, with D tentatively TRBD1 (5 bases). This CDR3 region has 16 residues. The V end lost 5 bases, the J end lost 2 bases, and 17 bases lay between the germline ends. Germline V CDR1 and CDR2: SEHNR, FQNEAQ (reference sequence).

V is TRBV7-8 and J is TRBJ2-6; D unclear. The CDR3 extends over 14 amino acids. V was pared by 2 bases and J by 0 bases, with 2 bases between. Germline V gene sequence: CDR1 SGHVS, CDR2 FQNEAQ. This CDR3 reads CASSLTSGANVLTF. Written as DNA, the CDR3 is TGTGCCAGCAGCTTAACCTCTGGGGCCAACGTCCTGACTTTC.

This sequence joins TRBV15 and TRBJ2-1, with D perhaps assigned TRBD1 or TRBD2 (5 bases each). Germline V gene sequence: CDR1 LNHNV, CDR2 YYDKDF (reference sequence). This CDR3 spans 15 amino acids. Between the trimmed V and J ends, which lost 5 bases and 4 bases, there was a span of 15 bases. The CDR3 sequence is CATSPPGRGYNEQFF. The CDR3 nucleotides read TGTGCCACCAGCCCTCCGGGACGTGGTTACAATGAGCAGTTCTTC. The full variable domain, with the rest looked up from reference TRBV15 and TRBJ2-1, is DAMVIQNPRYQVTQFGKPVTLSCSQTLNHNVMYWYQQKSSQAPKLLFHYYDKDFNNEADTPDNFQSRRPNTSFCFLDIRSPGLGDTAMYLCATSPPGRGYNEQFFGPGTRLTVL.

The chain couples TRBV6-2 or TRBV6-3 to TRBJ1-5; D not certain. Germline-derived CDR1 and CDR2 are MNHEY and SVGEGT. The CDR3 is 16 amino acids. V was pared by 2 bases and J by 0 bases, with 11 bases between. The DNA of the CDR3 is TGTGCCAGCAGTTACATTCCTTCCTTTAGCAATCAGCCCCAGCATTTT. This sequence encodes CASSYIPSFSNQPQHF.

The chain links TRBV5-4 to TRBJ1-2; 9 bases agree with TRBD1. The CDR3 spans 15 residues. From germline, CDR1 is SGHNT and CDR2 YYREEE (reference sequence). After removal of 3 bases from V and 1 base from J, the junction contained 4 bases not matched to a gene. The DNA for the CDR3 is TGTGCCAGCAGCTGGGGGACAGGGAATAACTATGGCTACACCTTC. Amino acid sequence: CASSWGTGNNYGYTF.

J is TRBJ1-3 and V is TRBV9, with D tentatively TRBD1 (6 bases). The CDR3 runs 15 residues. CDR1 and CDR2 from the germline V gene are SGDLS and YYNGEE. Trimming removed 0 bases from V and 2 bases from J, with 9 bases in between. The CDR3 reads CASSVGGATGNTIYF. CDR3 sequence (DNA): TGTGCCAGCAGCGTAGGGGGGGCAACTGGAAACACCATATATTTT.

The chain carries TRBV7-9 and TRBJ2-2; TRBD1 matches at 9 bases. The germline gives CDR1 SEHNR, CDR2 FQNEAQ (reference sequence). CDR3 length equals 16 residues. V was clipped by 5 bases and J by 8 bases; unmatched bases: 12. The CDR3 sequence is CASSPVPGQGFGELFF. CDR3 bases: TGTGCCAGCAGCCCAGTCCCGGGACAGGGTTTTGGGGAGCTGTTTTTT.

The chain uses TRBV25-1 and TRBJ2-2; 10 bases line up with TRBD2. After removal of 4 bases from V and 6 bases from J, the junction contained 5 bases not matched to a gene. The germline CDR1 and CDR2 sequences are MGHDK and SYGVNS. The CDR3 has 15 amino acids. The chain's CDR3 is CASSGTSGTPGELFF. The CDR3 DNA is TGTGCCAGCAGTGGGACTAGCGGTACACCCGGGGAGCTGTTTTTT.

This sequence joins TRBV29-1 and TRBJ1-2; D remains ambiguous. Germline loops: CDR1 SQVTM, CDR2 ANQGSEA. Trimming stripped 3 bases from V and 3 bases from J, with 8 bases between. The CDR3 is 12 amino acids. The CDR3 nucleotides are TGCAGCGTTGACTCTGGAGACTATGGCTACACCTTC. Translated: CSVDSGDYGYTF.

The rearrangement links TRBV11-2 to TRBJ1-1; D remains ambiguous. Germline V lookup: CDR1 SGHAT, CDR2 FQNNGV. V lost 1 base and J lost 10, with 13 bases in between. The CDR3 has 13 amino acids. CDR3 sequence: CASSLGTEWIAFF. The CDR3 coding sequence is TGTGCCAGCAGCTTAGGAACTGAGTGGATAGCTTTCTTT.

A remark on this clone: Additional DNA sequences in this sample encode the identical CDR3. J is TRBJ1-1 and V is TRBV12-3 or TRBV12-4; unclear D gene. This CDR3 has 13 amino acids. V was shortened by 3 bases and J by 1 base, with 6 bases between the two germline ends. The CDR3 nucleotides are TGTGCCAGCAGTTTGAAAGGGAACACTGAAGCTTTCTTT. The encoded protein is CASSLKGNTEAFF.

For this clone: The junction and the germline gene differ at one end; a read error may be behind it. The chain has TRBV6-2 or TRBV6-3 and TRBJ2-3, with D perhaps TRBD2 (6 bases). Germline CDR1 and CDR2: MNHEY and SVGEGT. The CDR3 is 16 residues long. As DNA, the CDR3 is TGTGCCAGCAGCTACTGGTCGGGGGATCAGACAGATACGCAGTATTTT. Translation gives CASSYWSGDQTDTQYF.

In DNA, the CDR3 is TGTGCCAGCACCCCCGAGGCCCCCTCTGGAAACACCATATATTTT. Translation: CASTPEAPSGNTIYF. This sequence joins TRBV6-5 and TRBJ1-3; D not certain. The germline V gene has CDR1 MNHEY and CDR2 SVGAGI. The CDR3 is made up of 15 amino acids. V dropped 7 bases and J dropped 0 bases, with 13 bases sitting between them.

To note about this clone: This same CDR3 is encoded by further DNA sequences in the sample. The CDR3 nucleotides read TGTGCCAGCAGCTTAGGGGGACAGGGGTATGGCTACACCTTC. Translating gives CASSLGGQGYGYTF. The chain recombines TRBV7-9 with TRBJ1-2, with 10 bases matching TRBD1. V lost 1 base to trimming and J lost 5 bases; unmatched junction nucleotides: 1. Germline CDR1 reads SEHNR; CDR2 reads FQNEAQ (reference sequence). This CDR3 comprises 14 residues.

CDR3: CASSRGQGTYNEQFF. The CDR3 DNA reads TGTGCCAGCTCACGGGGACAGGGGACCTACAATGAGCAGTTCTTC. V usage is TRBV18 and J usage is TRBJ2-1, with TRBD1 identical over 10 bases. Germline trimming cut 4 bases from V and 2 bases from J; bases unmatched to any gene: 2. CDR3 size: 15 residues. The germline V gene encodes CDR1 KGHSH and CDR2 LQKENI.

The chain employs TRBV6-2 or TRBV6-3 and TRBJ1-2, with D perhaps matching TRBD1 (6 bases). The CDR3 covers 12 residues. Between the trimmed V and J ends, which lost 2 bases and 8 bases, there was a span of 9 bases. Germline values: CDR1 MNHEY, CDR2 SVGEGT. CDR3 DNA sequence: TGTGCCAGCAGTTACGGGGGCAGCGGCTACACCTTC. Translated: CASSYGGSGYTF.